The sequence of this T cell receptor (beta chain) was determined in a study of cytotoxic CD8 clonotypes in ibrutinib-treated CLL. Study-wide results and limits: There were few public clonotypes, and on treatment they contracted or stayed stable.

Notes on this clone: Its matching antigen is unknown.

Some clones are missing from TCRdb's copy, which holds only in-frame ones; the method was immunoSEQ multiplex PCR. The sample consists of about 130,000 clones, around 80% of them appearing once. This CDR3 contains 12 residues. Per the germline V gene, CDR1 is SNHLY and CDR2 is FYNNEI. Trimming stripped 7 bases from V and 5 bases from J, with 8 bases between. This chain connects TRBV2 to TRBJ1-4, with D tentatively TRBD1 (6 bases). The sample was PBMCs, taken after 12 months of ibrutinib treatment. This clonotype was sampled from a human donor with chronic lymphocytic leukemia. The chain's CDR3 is CASNTGNEKLFF. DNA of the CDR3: TGTGCCAGCAATACAGGGAATGAAAAACTGTTTTTT.